Listed here are 26 T cell receptor beta chains from one sample, sequenced in a study of blood T cell repertoires in COVID-19 (dated by TCRdb to 2018 to 2021). The receptor library was made with the immunoSEQ multiplex PCR assay. In its TCRdb copy, this immuneACCESS table keeps in-frame sequences only and misses some clones. Where compared with another copy, unresolved V genes explain less than half of these, and the others have no known cause. The sample table shows approximately 180,000 clones, and approximately 86% are seen once. The ten largest clones add up to 7.5% to 10% of the sample. Sequenced: peripheral blood. Source of these receptors: a woman aged 80 or over with acute or convalescent COVID-19.

This rearrangement joins TRBV5-6 to TRBJ1-2, with 9 nucleotides matching TRBD1. The CDR3 is 14 amino acids. V lost 4 bases, J lost 5 bases, and 6 bases stayed unmatched. From germline, CDR1 is SGHDT and CDR2 YYEEEE. The CDR3 here is CASSLTGGGYGYTF. Here the CDR3 DNA reads TGTGCCAGCAGCCTGACAGGGGGTGGGTATGGCTACACCTTC.

The rearrangement joins TRBV27 to TRBJ1-6, with D hard to call. The CDR3 loop spans 15 amino acids. V was shortened by 4 bases and J by 4 bases, with 11 bases between the two germline ends. CDR1 and CDR2 (germline): MNHEY, SMNVEV (reference sequence). In nucleotides, the CDR3 is TGTGCCAGCAGTTCGCCGGGATCTTATAATTCACCCCTCCACTTT. This codes for CASSSPGSYNSPLHF.

This clone occurred a few times. At the DNA level, this CDR3 is encoded by other sequences in the same sample as well. The chain employs TRBV9 and TRBJ2-7; perhaps TRBD1 as D (6 bases). Trimming took 0 bases from V and 3 from J, leaving 10 bases between them. Germline V gives CDR1 SGDLS, CDR2 YYNGEE. This CDR3 has 14 residues. The CDR3 loop reads CASSVGTGFYEQYF. The DNA for the CDR3 is TGTGCCAGCAGCGTAGGAACAGGGTTCTACGAGCAGTACTTC.

The rearrangement joins TRBV25-1 to TRBJ1-2; D gene uncertain. Looked up from germline, CDR1 is MGHDK and CDR2 is SYGVNS. The CDR3 is 16 amino acids. V was cut by 3 bases and J by 0 bases, with 14 bases left in between. The CDR3: CASSESWSLANYGYTF. The CDR3 coding sequence is TGTGCCAGCAGTGAGAGTTGGTCCCTAGCTAACTATGGCTACACCTTC.

V is TRBV11-2 and J is TRBJ1-2; 9 bases fit TRBD1. Per the germline V gene, CDR1 is SGHAT and CDR2 is FQNNGV. The ends lost 3 bases at V and 7 bases at J; junction bases unmatched: 6. This CDR3 spans 14 amino acids. The CDR3 loop is CASSLDRGDRGYTF. In DNA form, the CDR3 reads TGTGCCAGCAGCTTGGACAGGGGTGATCGTGGCTACACCTTC.

This chain uses TRBV7-3 with TRBJ1-2; a weak D match, TRBD1 (5 bases). The CDR3 has 13 residues. V lost 7 bases to trimming and J lost 6 bases, with 15 bases between them. Germline loops: CDR1 SGHTA, CDR2 FQGTGA. CDR3 coding DNA: TGTGCCAGCAAGCGCGGGGCCTGGGATGGCTACACCTTC. Protein: CASKRGAWDGYTF.

This sequence joins TRBV7-2 and TRBJ2-2, with TRBD1 identical over 7 bases. Germline V lookup: CDR1 SGHTA, CDR2 FQGNSA. The CDR3 is 15 amino acids. Trimming cost V 1 base and J 1 base; bases outside gene matches: 0. In DNA form, the CDR3 reads TGTGCCAGCAGCTTAGGGACAGGGAACACCGGGGAGCTGTTTTTT. Translated, it gives CASSLGTGNTGELFF.

CDR3 residues: CASSTGSYQETQYF. CDR3 coding DNA: TGTGCCAGTAGTACGGGTAGCTACCAAGAGACCCAGTACTTC. The rearrangement links TRBV19 to TRBJ2-5; no clear D gene. The CDR3 contains 14 residues. Germline V gene data show CDR1 as LNHDA and CDR2 as SQIVND (reference sequence). V lost 4 bases and J lost 0, with 9 bases in between.

This chain joins TRBV29-1 and TRBJ1-2; 11 bases are a match to TRBD1. The J segment lost 8 bases and the V segment lost 3 bases, leaving 11 bases of the junction unmatched. CDR1 SQVTM and CDR2 ANQGSEA come from the germline V gene. The CDR3 has 15 residues. CDR3 nucleotides: TGCAGCGTTGACGGCGCCTGGGACAGGGGGAAGGGCTACACCTTC. Translation: CSVDGAWDRGKGYTF.

The chain links TRBV7-9 to TRBJ1-2; 8 nucleotides agree with TRBD1. This CDR3 comprises 16 residues. V lost 1 base to trimming and J lost 8 bases; unmatched junction nucleotides: 12. Germline V gives CDR1 SEHNR, CDR2 FQNEAQ (reference sequence). The CDR3 coding sequence is TGTGCCAGCAGCTTAGAACTGGGACAGGCGAGGGGAGGCTACACCTTC. Protein: CASSLELGQARGGYTF.

A single count supports this clone. The genes are TRBV7-2 and TRBJ2-1; TRBD2 matches 9 bases. J lost 5 bases, V lost 3 bases, and 5 bases had no gene match. The CDR3 is 15 residues long. In germline, CDR1 is SGHTA, CDR2 FQGNSA. The CDR3 spells CASSFSGSPNNEQFF. The CDR3 nucleotides are TGTGCCAGCAGCTTTAGCGGGAGCCCTAACAATGAGCAGTTCTTC.

The rearrangement joins TRBV27 to TRBJ1-4; tentatively, D is TRBD1 (5 bases). Looked up from germline, CDR1 is MNHEY and CDR2 is SMNVEV (reference sequence). The CDR3 sequence is 14 residues long. Trimming cost V 3 bases and J 4 bases, with 9 bases left between them. Written as DNA, the CDR3 is TGTGCCAGCAGTTTCGCAGGGTATAATGAAAAACTGTTTTTT. It translates to CASSFAGYNEKLFF.

The chain couples TRBV5-4 to TRBJ2-7, with a possible D match to TRBD2 (6 bases). The V gene lost 4 bases and the J gene lost 0 bases, with 14 bases spanning the gap. This CDR3 has 15 residues. CDR1 SGHNT and CDR2 YYREEE come from the germline V gene (reference sequence). CDR3 coding DNA: TGTGCCAGCAGCCCCCGCGGAGGGCCCTCCTACGAGCAGTACTTC. It encodes CASSPRGGPSYEQYF.

A single count supports this clone. This chain uses TRBV7-8 with TRBJ2-3; no clear D. This CDR3 region has 16 residues. CDR1 is SGHVS and CDR2 is FQNEAQ in the germline V gene. Trimming took off 5 bases at V and 2 bases at J, with 17 bases between the two ends. CDR3 residues: CASSPSVALSTDTQYF. The CDR3 DNA reads TGTGCCAGCAGCCCCAGCGTGGCCCTTTCCACAGATACGCAGTATTTT.

The chain joins TRBV7-9 to TRBJ2-1; the match to TRBD2 covers 12 bases. V lost 3 bases to trimming and J lost 7 bases; unmatched junction nucleotides: 1. CDR3 length: 14 amino acids. Germline values: CDR1 SEHNR, CDR2 FQNEAQ (reference sequence). The CDR3 sequence: CASSFGLAGNEQFF. CDR3 bases: TGTGCCAGCAGCTTTGGACTAGCGGGGAATGAGCAGTTCTTC. Filled out from reference TRBV7-9 and TRBJ2-1, the complete variable domain reads DTGVSQNPRHKITKRGQNVTFRCDPISEHNRLYWYRQTLGQGPEFLTYFQNEAQLEKSRLLSDRFSAERPKGSFSTLEIQRTEQGDSAMYLCASSFGLAGNEQFFGPGTRLTVL.

DNA for the CDR3: TGTGCCAGCAGTAGAGCGACTAGCGGGCCCCACAATGAGCAGTTCTTC. This gives the protein CASSRATSGPHNEQFF. The J gene is TRBJ2-1, the V gene TRBV6-2 or TRBV6-3; 10 nucleotides agree with TRBD2. Germline lookup yields CDR1 MNHEY and CDR2 SVGEGT. The CDR3 consists of 16 residues. V lost 5 bases, J lost 5 bases, and 9 bases stayed unmatched.

The chain has TRBV5-1 and TRBJ2-3, with 9 bases that match TRBD2. CDR3 length: 17 residues. The germline V gene encodes CDR1 SGHRS and CDR2 YFSETQ. After removal of 0 bases from V and 2 bases from J, the junction contained 7 bases not matched to a gene. CDR3 residues: CASSLGATSGTTDTQYF. The CDR3 DNA reads TGCGCCAGCAGCTTGGGTGCGACTAGCGGAACCACAGATACGCAGTATTTT.

V usage is TRBV4-1 and J usage is TRBJ2-7; 9 nucleotides align to TRBD2. This CDR3 contains 18 residues. The V gene's germline CDR1 is MGHRA and CDR2 YSYEKL. The V gene end was trimmed by 1 base and the J gene end by 0 bases; junction bases not matched to a gene: 10. The CDR3 region has the DNA TGCGCCAGCAGCCAAGTGGGCCTAGCGGGACTTAGCTCCTACGAGCAGTACTTC. Amino acid sequence: CASSQVGLAGLSSYEQYF.

The genes are TRBV19 and TRBJ2-7, with a possible D match to TRBD2 (6 bases). CDR1 is LNHDA, CDR2 SQIVND, per germline (reference sequence). CDR3 length: 15 amino acids. V was cut by 1 base and J by 6 bases, with 16 bases left in between. Written as DNA, the CDR3 is TGTGCCAGTAGTATAGGAGGGACTTCCTCGGGCGAGCAGTACTTC. Its protein product is CASSIGGTSSGEQYF.

The genes are TRBV19 and TRBJ1-2, with TRBD1 matching over 7 bases. Germline V lookup: CDR1 LNHDA, CDR2 SQIVND (reference sequence). V shed 2 bases, J shed 6 bases, and the junction held 6 bases outside the gene matches. The length of the CDR3 is 14 residues. CDR3 sequence reads: CASSIWTRGNGYTF. DNA for the CDR3: TGTGCCAGTAGTATATGGACCAGGGGGAATGGCTACACCTTC.

This chain uses TRBV2 with TRBJ1-2; 9 bases are a match to TRBD1. V lost 6 bases, J lost 4 bases, and 6 bases stayed unmatched. In germline, CDR1 is SNHLY, CDR2 FYNNEI. The CDR3 sequence is 14 residues long. CDR3 DNA: TGTGCCAGCAGCAGCGACAGGGGGGTCTATGGCTACACCTTC. Amino acid sequence: CASSSDRGVYGYTF.

The J gene is TRBJ1-2, the V gene TRBV25-1; unclear D gene. V was clipped by 3 bases and J by 8 bases, with 22 bases between them. There are 16 residues in the CDR3. Germline V gene sequence: CDR1 MGHDK, CDR2 SYGVNS. The CDR3 DNA reads as TGTGCCAGCAGTGATCTTTCCGGGGTCCCTCTGAGGGGCTACACCTTC. Translating it yields CASSDLSGVPLRGYTF.

This clone was seen a handful of times. The chain is built from TRBV6-1 and TRBJ1-2; the D gene is possibly TRBD1 (5 bases). From germline, CDR1 is MNHNS and CDR2 SASEGT. The CDR3 totals 13 residues. The V end lost 3 bases, the J end lost 8 bases, and 13 bases lay between the germline ends. CDR3 nucleotides: TGTGCCAGCAGTGACAGGTCCGGGGGAGGCTACACCTTC. Translation: CASSDRSGGGYTF.

The V and J genes are TRBV15 and TRBJ1-5; 7 bases fit TRBD1. Germline lookup yields CDR1 LNHNV and CDR2 YYDKDF (reference sequence). The CDR3 length is 15 residues. Trimming took 2 bases from V and 3 from J; bases not matched to a gene: 4. The CDR3 region has the DNA TGTGCCACCAGCAGATTTGGGACAGACAATCAGCCCCAGCATTTT. Protein product: CATSRFGTDNQPQHF. Using reference TRBV15 and TRBJ1-5 for the parts outside the CDR3, the full variable domain is DAMVIQNPRYQVTQFGKPVTLSCSQTLNHNVMYWYQQKSSQAPKLLFHYYDKDFNNEADTPDNFQSRRPNTSFCFLDIRSPGLGDTAMYLCATSRFGTDNQPQHFGDGTRLSIL.

The chain employs TRBV5-1 and TRBJ1-1; D unclear. Trimming pared 1 base from V and 5 bases from J, leaving 15 bases between. The CDR3 covers 15 residues. Germline V gives CDR1 SGHRS, CDR2 YFSETQ. The DNA for the CDR3 is TGCGCCAGCAGCTTGAACGGTCAACTAGAGACTGAAGCTTTCTTT. This codes for CASSLNGQLETEAFF.

The J gene is TRBJ2-7, the V gene TRBV6-5; the D gene is possibly TRBD2 (7 bases). This CDR3 has 15 amino acids. Trimming pared 6 bases from V and 0 bases from J, leaving 15 bases between. The germline CDR1 and CDR2 sequences are MNHEY and SVGAGI. CDR3 sequence (DNA): TGTGCCAGCAGCTCGAGGGGGGGACCCTCCTACGAGCAGTACTTC. Translation gives CASSSRGGPSYEQYF.